These T cell receptor beta chains were read from a single sample in a study of PD-1 blockade in classical Hodgkin lymphoma. Clones were sequenced by immunoSEQ multiplex PCR, and TCRdb holds only the in-frame ones, with some missing. This table holds 34,000 or so clones, around 81% found once. Sequencing was performed on peripheral blood mononuclear cells (PBMCs), taken before the fourth cycle of nivolumab. These receptors were collected from a human donor with classical Hodgkin lymphoma. CDR3s include the opening cysteine and the closing phenylalanine or tryptophan. A D gene is named only where the DNA matches it firmly. A row's size may be missing; if present it is once, few, many or a size class.

V gene,D gene,clone size,J gene,CDR3 protein,CDR3 DNA
TRBV19,.,.,TRBJ1-1,CASSARERTEAFF,TGTGCCAGTAGCGCCAGGGAGAGAACTGAAGCTTTCTTT
TRBV18,.,.,TRBJ1-6,CASSPARLRDNSPLHF,TGTGCCAGCTCACCCGCGAGGCTCAGGGATAATTCACCCCTCCACTTT
TRBV5-4,.,.,TRBJ2-2,CASSTGLNTGELFF,TGTGCCAGCAGCACGGGACTTAACACCGGGGAGCTGTTTTTT
TRBV4-3,.,.,TRBJ2-1,CASSQNGAGSSMNEQFF,TGCGCCAGCAGCCAAAACGGGGCAGGCTCGTCGATGAATGAGCAGTTCTTC
TRBV5-1,.,.,TRBJ2-4,CASSAGDSTYF,TGCGCCAGCAGCGCCGGGGACTCAACGTACTTC
TRBV2,TRBD1,medium-sized,TRBJ2-2,CASKPRGRAGELFF,TGTGCCAGCAAGCCGAGGGGGCGAGCCGGGGAGCTGTTTTTT
TRBV19,TRBD2,.,TRBJ2-5,CASSWSSGRIETQYF,TGTGCCAGCTCGTGGTCTAGCGGGAGAATAGAGACCCAGTACTTC
TRBV18,.,.,TRBJ1-2,CASSPPDSYGYTF,TGTGCCAGCTCACCACCTGACAGCTATGGCTACACCTTC
TRBV30,.,.,TRBJ1-2,CAWSVRGVGYTF,TGTGCCTGGAGTGTACGAGGGGTTGGCTACACCTTC
TRBV5-4,.,.,TRBJ1-1,CASSPEPRRTEAFF,TGTGCCAGCAGCCCCGAACCCAGGCGGACTGAAGCTTTCTTT
TRBV28,.,.,TRBJ1-2,CASSPPGGAGEGGYTF,TGTGCCAGCAGTCCACCTGGTGGAGCCGGAGAGGGTGGCTACACCTTC
TRBV27,.,.,TRBJ2-7,CASSLGHSYEQYF,TGTGCCAGCAGTTTGGGACACTCCTACGAGCAGTACTTC
TRBV27,TRBD1,.,TRBJ1-1,CASRIQGVHTEAFF,TGTGCCAGCAGGATACAGGGGGTTCACACTGAAGCTTTCTTT
TRBV7-2,.,.,TRBJ1-4,CASSLDGLREKLFF,TGTGCCAGCAGCTTAGACGGGTTACGGGAAAAACTGTTTTTT
TRBV14,.,few,TRBJ1-2,CASSLSQGYGYTF,TGTGCCAGCAGCCTTTCCCAGGGCTATGGCTACACCTTC
TRBV4-1,.,.,TRBJ2-1,CASSHSSHNEQFF,TGCGCCAGCAGCCATTCTTCTCACAATGAGCAGTTCTTC
TRBV10-3,.,once,TRBJ2-7,CAISEGYEQYF,TGTGCCATCAGTGAGGGGTACGAGCAGTACTTC
TRBV5-1,TRBD1,.,TRBJ1-2,CASSLGRGRGAPGYTF,TGCGCCAGCAGCTTGGGGAGAGGCAGGGGGGCGCCTGGCTACACCTTC
TRBV18,.,.,TRBJ2-2,CASSPPGLTNTGELFF,TGTGCCAGCTCACCACCCGGGCTTACAAACACCGGGGAGCTGTTTTTT
TRBV12-5,TRBD1,.,TRBJ1-5,CASGSGTVYDNQPQHF,TGTGCTAGTGGTTCCGGGACAGTTTATGACAATCAGCCCCAGCATTTT
TRBV25-1,.,.,TRBJ2-3,CASSEVRADTQYF,TGTGCCAGCAGTGAGGTTCGAGCAGATACGCAGTATTTT
TRBV5-4,TRBD1,once,TRBJ1-2,CASSWGAGTGRSGGYTF,TGTGCCAGCAGCTGGGGGGCCGGGACAGGGAGATCCGGCGGCTACACCTTC
TRBV27,.,.,TRBJ1-6,CATSTGKGGLRGYNSPLHF,TGTGCCACCAGCACCGGCAAAGGCGGTCTCCGAGGATATAATTCACCCCTCCACTTT
TRBV5-6,TRBD1,.,TRBJ1-3,CASKRQGSSGNTIYF,TGTGCCAGCAAACGACAGGGGAGCTCTGGAAACACCATATATTTT
TRBV6-5,.,.,TRBJ1-3,CASARGAEPNTIYF,TGTGCCAGCGCCCGGGGGGCCGAACCAAACACCATATATTTT
TRBV18,TRBD1,.,TRBJ2-3,CASSLTGGPDTQYF,TGTGCCAGCTCACTTACAGGGGGCCCCGATACGCAGTATTTT
TRBV7-9,TRBD1,.,TRBJ1-1,CASSRGEGADTEAFF,TGTGCCAGCAGTCGCGGGGAGGGGGCGGACACTGAAGCTTTCTTT
TRBV19,TRBD2,.,TRBJ2-5,CASSPLGLAGGKTQYF,TGTGCCAGTAGCCCCTTGGGACTAGCGGGAGGGAAGACCCAGTACTTC
TRBV27,TRBD1,.,TRBJ1-6,CASSLSSRQGYNSPLHF,TGTGCCAGCAGTTTATCGAGCCGACAGGGGTATAATTCACCCCTCCACTTT
TRBV5-6,.,.,TRBJ2-7,CASSLSGTVSYEQYF,TGTGCCAGCAGCCTGTCAGGAACGGTCTCCTACGAGCAGTACTTC
TRBV7-2,.,.,TRBJ1-1,CASSSRNTEAFF,TGTGCCAGCAGCTCCCGGAACACTGAAGCTTTCTTT
TRBV7-6,.,.,TRBJ2-5,CASSLTTGNRAQYF,TGTGCCAGCAGCTTAACCACAGGGAATCGGGCCCAGTACTTC
TRBV28,.,.,TRBJ2-1,CASSLKRVYNEQFF,TGTGCCAGCAGTTTAAAGCGGGTCTACAATGAGCAGTTCTTC
TRBV5-6,.,.,TRBJ1-2,CASYLLDSYGYTF,TGTGCCAGCTACCTCCTCGACAGTTATGGCTACACCTTC
TRBV19,.,.,TRBJ2-2,CASTWTNYNTGELFF,TGTGCCAGTACGTGGACCAACTATAACACCGGGGAGCTGTTTTTT
TRBV7-3,.,.,TRBJ2-1,CASSTRPGLDQFF,TGTGCCAGCAGCACCAGACCGGGACTGGATCAGTTCTTC
TRBV28,.,.,TRBJ1-4,CAITPAPGGANEKLFF,TGTGCCATCACCCCGGCCCCCGGGGGGGCGAATGAAAAACTGTTTTTT
TRBV15,.,.,TRBJ2-1,CATSRDHGGRDEQFF,TGTGCCACCAGCAGAGATCATGGCGGTCGGGATGAGCAGTTCTTC